The 21 T cell receptor beta chains given below trace back to one sample, sequenced in a study of human T cells and chemical hapten exposure. TCRdb re-called the RACE reads with MiXCR, one entry per CDR3 protein. The table includes fewer than 65,000 distinct CDR3 sequences, 9.4% detected once. Time point denoted: pre-sensitization, week 0. Treatment noted: therapeutic diphenylcyclopropenone sensitization with weekly scalp DPC. The input for sequencing was whole blood, taken in connection with sensitization to the hapten diphenylcyclopropenone (DPC). These receptors were collected from a woman aged 40 to 50 with alopecia areata. Some clones in this sample may be carry-over from other donors' samples.

The J gene is TRBJ1-5, the V gene TRBV12-3 or TRBV12-4, with a weak D call TRBD1 (5 bases). V was clipped by 0 bases and J by 7 bases, with 16 bases between them. The CDR3 extends over 16 amino acids. The CDR3 loop reads CASSLAGDSGSQPQHF. The CDR3 DNA is TGTGCCAGCAGTTTAGCAGGGGACTCTGGGAGCCAGCCCCAGCATTTT.

This clonotype has a count of ten or more. V and J are TRBV10-3 and TRBJ2-3; 11 nucleotides line up with TRBD2. The germline V gene encodes CDR1 ENHRY and CDR2 SYGVKD. The V segment lost 3 bases and the J segment 1 base; nucleotides outside the gene matches: 9. The CDR3 runs 18 residues. The CDR3 coding sequence is TGTGCCATCAGTGATCTAGCGGGGGGCCCCACTCGCACAGATACGCAGTATTTT. This sequence encodes CAISDLAGGPTRTDTQYF.

The chain combines TRBV9 with TRBJ2-5, with unresolved D. Trimming shortened V by 0 bases and J by 2 bases, and 8 bases separated the two germline ends. Looked up from germline, CDR1 is SGDLS and CDR2 is YYNGEE. The length of the CDR3 is 14 residues. CDR3 coding DNA: TGTGCCAGCAGCGTAGACAGCTCACAAGAGACCCAGTACTTC. Its translation is CASSVDSSQETQYF.

V gene TRBV12-3 or TRBV12-4 combines with J gene TRBJ2-5, with 10 bases aligning to TRBD2. The CDR3 runs 15 residues. V lost 5 bases, J lost 4 bases, and 7 bases stayed unmatched. As DNA, the CDR3 is TGTGCCAGCAGTACCTCCAGACTAGCGGGAGAGACCCAGTACTTC. Amino acids: CASSTSRLAGETQYF.

This clonotype showed up many times. V is TRBV18 and J is TRBJ2-4; 8 bases match TRBD1. Germline values: CDR1 KGHSH, CDR2 LQKENI. The ends lost 0 bases at V and 7 bases at J; junction bases unmatched: 8. CDR3 length: 16 amino acids. The CDR3 nucleotides read TGTGCCAGCTCACCACCCATTCAGGGGGCGCGGAACATTCAGTACTTC. The encoded protein is CASSPPIQGARNIQYF.

The chain couples TRBV12-3 or TRBV12-4 to TRBJ2-7; perhaps TRBD1 as D (6 bases). This CDR3 is 15 amino acids long. Trimming took 5 bases from V and 2 from J, leaving 16 bases between them. CDR3 residues: CASSPFPGTTYEQYF. The CDR3 DNA follows: TGTGCCAGCAGTCCTTTCCCGGGGACAACCTACGAGCAGTACTTC.

This clonotype turned up a few times. This chain uses TRBV7-9 with TRBJ2-7; D is perhaps TRBD1 (6 bases). Germline V gene data show CDR1 as SEHNR and CDR2 as FQNEAQ (reference sequence). The CDR3 contains 14 residues. Trimming removed 4 bases from V and 2 bases from J, with 12 bases in between. CDR3 protein: CASSYTGRPYEQYF. Written as DNA, the CDR3 is TGTGCCAGCAGCTACACAGGGCGCCCCTACGAGCAGTACTTC.

This clonotype came up many times. The chain has TRBV2 and TRBJ2-7; maybe TRBD1 (6 bases). Deletions cut 6 bases from V and 4 bases from J, with 16 bases between. CDR3 length: 14 amino acids. Germline lookup yields CDR1 SNHLY and CDR2 FYNNEI. Here the CDR3 DNA reads TGTGCCAGCAGCCATTCTACAGGGTTTTACGAGCAGTACTTC. Translated: CASSHSTGFYEQYF.

This chain joins TRBV12-3 or TRBV12-4 and TRBJ2-2, with D possibly being TRBD1 (5 bases). V was shortened by 3 bases and J by 5 bases, with 19 bases between the two germline ends. This CDR3 spans 17 amino acids. The CDR3, as DNA: TGTGCCAGCAGTTTGGATATTGTGCAGGGTCAAACCGGGGAGCTGTTTTTT. Protein: CASSLDIVQGQTGELFF.

This rearrangement joins TRBV9 to TRBJ2-5; 9 bases line up with TRBD2. Germline V gene data show CDR1 as SGDLS and CDR2 as YYNGEE. The CDR3 covers 15 residues. J was trimmed by 1 base and V by 1 base; bases with no gene match: 2. The CDR3: CASSVSGGIQETQYF. The CDR3 coding sequence is TGTGCCAGCAGCGTAAGCGGGGGGATCCAAGAGACCCAGTACTTC.

At least ten counts were recorded for this clonotype. This sequence joins TRBV28 and TRBJ2-1; a weak D match, TRBD2 (5 bases). The CDR3 extends over 15 amino acids. V gave up 6 bases and J gave up 5 bases, with 17 bases separating them. Germline CDR1 is MDHEN and CDR2 is SYDVKM. CDR3 protein: CASSTPRAGNNEQFF. The DNA of the CDR3 is TGTGCCAGCAGCACTCCGAGGGCAGGTAACAATGAGCAGTTCTTC.

V is TRBV6-2 or TRBV6-3 and J is TRBJ2-1, with 10 bases that match TRBD2. This CDR3 contains 14 residues. The germline gives CDR1 MNHEY, CDR2 SVGEGT. V shed 2 bases, J shed 15 bases, and the junction held 10 bases outside the gene matches. In DNA form, the CDR3 reads TGTGCCAGCAGTTACGCTAGCGGGGGACCGGGTAGGTTCTTC. It encodes CASSYASGGPGRFF.

This clonotype was observed many times. This chain links TRBV6-5 with TRBJ1-5, with a weak D call TRBD1 (6 bases). The CDR3 spans 14 residues. Germline values: CDR1 MNHEY, CDR2 SVGAGI. Trimming pared 0 bases from V and 8 bases from J, leaving 11 bases between. The CDR3 spells CASSYSGASEPQHF. As DNA, the CDR3 is TGTGCCAGCAGTTACTCGGGGGCCTCTGAGCCCCAGCATTTT.

DNA for the CDR3: TGTGCCAGCAGCTTGGATACGGGGCGAAGCTATGGCTACACCTTC. Translated, it gives CASSLDTGRSYGYTF. V usage is TRBV5-5 and J usage is TRBJ1-2; possibly TRBD1 for D (5 bases). Germline CDR1 is SGHKS and CDR2 is YYEKEE (reference sequence). This CDR3 is built from 15 residues. Trimming stripped 0 bases from V and 4 bases from J, with 13 bases between.

This clonotype was counted ten times or more. The rearrangement uses TRBV27 and TRBJ2-1; no firm D call. V lost 8 bases and J 1 base, leaving 9 bases between the germline ends. Germline lookup yields CDR1 MNHEY and CDR2 SMNVEV (reference sequence). This CDR3 spans 13 amino acids. CDR3 sequence (DNA): TGTGCCAGCGGTCCCGTATCCTACAATGAGCAGTTCTTC. It yields the protein CASGPVSYNEQFF.

This clonotype was counted at least ten times. The chain has TRBV29-1 and TRBJ2-5; D ambiguous. The CDR3 runs to 11 residues. The V end lost 0 bases, the J end lost 7 bases, and 6 bases lay between the germline ends. Germline CDR1 and CDR2: SQVTM and ANQGSEA. CDR3 coding DNA: TGCAGCGTTGAAGATGACGGGACCCAGTACTTC. Protein product: CSVEDDGTQYF.

The gene calls are TRBV30 and TRBJ1-3; no clear D gene. This CDR3 has 13 residues. V lost 4 bases and J 0 bases, leaving 7 bases between the germline ends. The germline V gene has CDR1 GTSNPN and CDR2 SVGIG (reference sequence). DNA for the CDR3: TGTGCCTGGACGGTCATCTCTGGAAACACCATATATTTT. It translates to CAWTVISGNTIYF.

This clonotype was counted at least ten times. CDR3 bases: TGCGCCAGCAGCTTAGCCCAGGGGGTTGATTACGAGCAGTACTTC. It codes for CASSLAQGVDYEQYF. The rearrangement uses TRBV5-1 and TRBJ2-7; the match to TRBD1 covers 7 bases. The CDR3 runs 15 residues. Trimming took 2 bases from V and 4 from J; bases not matched to a gene: 9. CDR1 is SGHRS, CDR2 YFSETQ, per germline. The whole variable domain, remainder taken from reference TRBV5-1 and TRBJ2-7, is KAGVTQTPRYLIKTRGQQVTLSCSPISGHRSVSWYQQTPGQGLQFLFEYFSETQRNKGNFPGRFSGRQFSNSRSEMNVSTLELGDSALYLCASSLAQGVDYEQYFGPGTRLTVT.

This clonotype has at least ten counts. The V and J genes are TRBV5-4 and TRBJ1-4; the match to TRBD1 covers 7 bases. V lost 4 bases, J lost 4 bases, and 4 bases stayed unmatched. CDR3 length: 14 residues. The germline CDR1 and CDR2 sequences are SGHNT and YYREEE (reference sequence). The CDR3 coding sequence is TGTGCCAGCAGCCCGGGACAGAATAATGAAAAACTGTTTTTT. Translated: CASSPGQNNEKLFF.

Ten or more counts support this clonotype. The J gene is TRBJ2-1, the V gene TRBV13, with D hard to call. The CDR3 runs 14 residues. V lost 2 bases to trimming and J lost 6 bases, with 11 bases between them. Germline V lookup: CDR1 PRHDT, CDR2 FYEKMQ (reference sequence). CDR3: CASSLSPQANEQFF. The CDR3 DNA reads TGTGCCAGCAGCTTATCCCCCCAAGCCAATGAGCAGTTCTTC. The variable domain in full, completed from reference TRBV13 and TRBJ2-1, reads AAGVIQSPRHLIKEKRETATLKCYPIPRHDTVYWYQQGPGQDPQFLISFYEKMQSDKGSIPDRFSAQQFSDYHSELNMSSLELGDSALYFCASSLSPQANEQFFGPGTRLTVL.

In this sample, this clonotype turned up many times. This chain uses TRBV7-6 with TRBJ2-3; 9 bases match TRBD1. CDR1 is SGHVS and CDR2 is FNYEAQ in the germline V gene. The CDR3 has 16 amino acids. J was trimmed by 3 bases and V by 5 bases; bases with no gene match: 9. CDR3 nucleotides: TGTGCCAGCAGCAAAGTCCGGGACAGGGAAACAGATACGCAGTATTTT. Translated, it gives CASSKVRDRETDTQYF. Variable domain in full (rest from reference TRBV7-6 and TRBJ2-3): GAGVSQSPRYKVTKRGQDVALRCDPISGHVSLYWYRQALGQGPEFLTYFNYEAQQDKSGLPNDRFSAERPEGSISTLTIQRTEQRDSAMYRCASSKVRDRETDTQYFGPGTRLTVL.